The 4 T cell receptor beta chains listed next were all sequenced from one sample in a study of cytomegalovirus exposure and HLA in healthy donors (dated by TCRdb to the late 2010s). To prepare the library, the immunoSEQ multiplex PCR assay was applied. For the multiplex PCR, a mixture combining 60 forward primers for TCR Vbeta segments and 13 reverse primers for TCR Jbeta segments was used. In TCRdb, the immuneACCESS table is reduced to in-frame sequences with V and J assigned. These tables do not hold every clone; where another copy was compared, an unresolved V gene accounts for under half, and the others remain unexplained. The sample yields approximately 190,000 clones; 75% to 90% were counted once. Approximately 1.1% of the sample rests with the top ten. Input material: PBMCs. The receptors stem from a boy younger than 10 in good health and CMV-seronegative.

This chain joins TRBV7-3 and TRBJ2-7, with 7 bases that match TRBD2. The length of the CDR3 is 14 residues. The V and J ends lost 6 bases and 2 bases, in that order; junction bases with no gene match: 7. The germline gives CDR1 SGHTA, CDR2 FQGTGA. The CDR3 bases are TGTGCCAGCAGGAAGGGCGGGAGCACCTACGAGCAGTACTTC. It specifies CASRKGGSTYEQYF.

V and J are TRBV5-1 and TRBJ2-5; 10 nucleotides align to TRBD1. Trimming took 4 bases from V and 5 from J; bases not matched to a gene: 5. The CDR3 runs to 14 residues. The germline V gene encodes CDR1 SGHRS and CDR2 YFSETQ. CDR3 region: CASSLTGGAETQYF. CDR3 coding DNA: TGCGCCAGCAGCCTGACAGGGGGCGCGGAGACCCAGTACTTC.

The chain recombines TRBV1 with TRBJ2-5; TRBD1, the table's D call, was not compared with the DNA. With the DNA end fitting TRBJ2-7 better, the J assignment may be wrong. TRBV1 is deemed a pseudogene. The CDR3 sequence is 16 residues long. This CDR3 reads CTSSQRGGTGRHEQYF. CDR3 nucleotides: TGCACCAGCAGCCAAAGGGGCGGGACAGGGAGGCACGAGCAGTACTTC.

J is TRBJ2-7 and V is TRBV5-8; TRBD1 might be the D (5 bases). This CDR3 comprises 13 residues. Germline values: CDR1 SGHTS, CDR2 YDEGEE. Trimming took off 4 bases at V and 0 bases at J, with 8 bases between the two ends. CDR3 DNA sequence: TGTGCCAGCAGCCGACAGAGCTCCTACGAGCAGTACTTC. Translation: CASSRQSSYEQYF.